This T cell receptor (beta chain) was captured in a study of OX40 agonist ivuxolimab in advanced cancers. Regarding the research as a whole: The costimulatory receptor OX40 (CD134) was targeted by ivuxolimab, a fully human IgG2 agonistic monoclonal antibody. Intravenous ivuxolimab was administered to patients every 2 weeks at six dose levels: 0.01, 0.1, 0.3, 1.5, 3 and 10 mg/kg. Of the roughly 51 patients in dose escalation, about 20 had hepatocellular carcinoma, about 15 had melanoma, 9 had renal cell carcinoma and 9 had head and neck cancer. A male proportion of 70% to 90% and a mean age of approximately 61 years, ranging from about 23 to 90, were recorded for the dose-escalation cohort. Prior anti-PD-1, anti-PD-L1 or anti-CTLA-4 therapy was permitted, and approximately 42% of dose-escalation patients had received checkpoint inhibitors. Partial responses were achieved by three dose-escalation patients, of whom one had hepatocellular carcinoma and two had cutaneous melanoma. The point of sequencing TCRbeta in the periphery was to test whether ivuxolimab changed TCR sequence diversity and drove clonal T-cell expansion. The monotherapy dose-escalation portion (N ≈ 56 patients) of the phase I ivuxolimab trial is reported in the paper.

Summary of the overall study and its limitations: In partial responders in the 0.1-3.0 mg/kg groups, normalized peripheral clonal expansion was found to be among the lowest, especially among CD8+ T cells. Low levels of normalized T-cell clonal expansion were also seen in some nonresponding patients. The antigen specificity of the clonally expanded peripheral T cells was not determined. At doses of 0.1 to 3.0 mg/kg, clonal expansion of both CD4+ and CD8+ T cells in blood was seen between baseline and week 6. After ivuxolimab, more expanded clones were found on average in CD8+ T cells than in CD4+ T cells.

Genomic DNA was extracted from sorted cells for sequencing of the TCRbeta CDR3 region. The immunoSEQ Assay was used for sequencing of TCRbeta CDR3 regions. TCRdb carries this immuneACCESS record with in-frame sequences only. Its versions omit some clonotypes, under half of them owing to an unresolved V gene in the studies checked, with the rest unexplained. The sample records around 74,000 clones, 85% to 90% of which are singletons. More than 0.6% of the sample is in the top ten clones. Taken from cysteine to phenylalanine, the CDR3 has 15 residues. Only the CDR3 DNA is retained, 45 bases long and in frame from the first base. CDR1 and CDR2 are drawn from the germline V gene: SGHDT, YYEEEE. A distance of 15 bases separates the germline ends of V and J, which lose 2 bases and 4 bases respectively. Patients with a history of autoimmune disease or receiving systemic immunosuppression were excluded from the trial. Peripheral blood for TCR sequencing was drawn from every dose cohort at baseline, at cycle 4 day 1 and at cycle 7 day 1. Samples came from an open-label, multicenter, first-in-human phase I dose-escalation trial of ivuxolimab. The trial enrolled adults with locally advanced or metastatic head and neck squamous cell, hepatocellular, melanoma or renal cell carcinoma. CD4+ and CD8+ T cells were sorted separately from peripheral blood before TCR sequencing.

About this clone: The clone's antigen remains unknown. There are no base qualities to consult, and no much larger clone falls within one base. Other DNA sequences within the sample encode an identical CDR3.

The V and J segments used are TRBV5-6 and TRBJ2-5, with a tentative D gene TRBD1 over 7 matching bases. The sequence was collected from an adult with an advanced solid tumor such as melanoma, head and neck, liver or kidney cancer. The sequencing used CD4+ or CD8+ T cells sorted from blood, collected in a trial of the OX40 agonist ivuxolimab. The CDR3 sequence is CASSFSGGLGETQYF. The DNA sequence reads TGTGCCAGCAGCTTTTCAGGGGGGCTCGGAGAGACCCAGTACTTC. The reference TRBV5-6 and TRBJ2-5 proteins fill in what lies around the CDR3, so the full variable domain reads DAGVTQSPTHLIKTRGQQVTLRCSPKSGHDTVSWYQQALGQGPQFIFQYYEEEERQRGNFPDRFSGHQFPNYSSELNVNALLLGDSALYLCASSFSGGLGETQYFGPGTRLLVL.